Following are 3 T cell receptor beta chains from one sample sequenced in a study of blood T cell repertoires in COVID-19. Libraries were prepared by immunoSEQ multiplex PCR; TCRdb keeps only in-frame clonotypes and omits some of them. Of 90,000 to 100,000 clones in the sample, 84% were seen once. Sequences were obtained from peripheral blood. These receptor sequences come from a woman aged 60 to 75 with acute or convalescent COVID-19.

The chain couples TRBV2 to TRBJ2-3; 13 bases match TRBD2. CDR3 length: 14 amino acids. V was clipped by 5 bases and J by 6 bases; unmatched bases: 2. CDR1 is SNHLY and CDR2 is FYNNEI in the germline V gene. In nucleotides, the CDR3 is TGTGCCAGCAGTCGGACTAGCGGGAGCGATACGCAGTATTTT. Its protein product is CASSRTSGSDTQYF.

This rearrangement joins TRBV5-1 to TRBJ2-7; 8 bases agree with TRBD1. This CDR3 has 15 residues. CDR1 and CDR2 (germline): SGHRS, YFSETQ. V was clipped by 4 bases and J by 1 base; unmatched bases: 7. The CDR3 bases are TGCGCCAGCAGCCTCCAGGGGGCGGGTTCCTACGAGCAGTACTTC. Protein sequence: CASSLQGAGSYEQYF.

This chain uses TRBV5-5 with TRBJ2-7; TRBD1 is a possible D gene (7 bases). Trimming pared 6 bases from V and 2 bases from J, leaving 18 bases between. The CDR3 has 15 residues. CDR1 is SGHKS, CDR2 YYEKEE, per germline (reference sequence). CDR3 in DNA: TGTGCCAGCACCCCTCGGGCAGGGGGGACCTACGAGCAGTACTTC. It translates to CASTPRAGGTYEQYF.